The clone carrying this T cell receptor (beta chain) was found many times. Its specificity is unknown. Thyroid surgery had not been preceded by any treatment in any patient. Methods used by the authors: The study took CDR3 differences across clinicopathological groups and made a distant-metastasis classifier for papillary thyroid cancer from them. Using MiXCR, TCRdb re-called clones from the PCR reads. Here the V and J calls rest on TCRdb's processing, not on the authors' analysis. The data contain about 19,000 clones, roughly 22% of them singletons. This sample stems from a study of metastatic and nonmetastatic thyroid tumors. In the study overall: Peripheral blood and tumor or nodule samples from malignant and benign thyroid patients were compared. Study-level findings and limits: The reported finding was significantly higher TCR beta diversity in malignant thyroid tumors relative to benign nodules, in blood and tumor.

Germline assignment: CDR1 SGHRS and CDR2 YFSETQ. V was clipped by 4 bases and J by 0 bases, with 7 bases between them. This CDR3 spans 14 amino acids. The receptor was isolated from a male donor with papillary thyroid cancer or a benign thyroid nodule (not recorded which). Some clones in this sample may be carry-over from other donors' samples. V gene TRBV5-1 combines with J gene TRBJ1-4; no definite D call. Sequenced sample: tumor tissue. The CDR3 region is CASSVGATNEKLFF. DNA for the CDR3: TGCGCCAGCAGCGTAGGTGCAACTAATGAAAAACTGTTTTTT.